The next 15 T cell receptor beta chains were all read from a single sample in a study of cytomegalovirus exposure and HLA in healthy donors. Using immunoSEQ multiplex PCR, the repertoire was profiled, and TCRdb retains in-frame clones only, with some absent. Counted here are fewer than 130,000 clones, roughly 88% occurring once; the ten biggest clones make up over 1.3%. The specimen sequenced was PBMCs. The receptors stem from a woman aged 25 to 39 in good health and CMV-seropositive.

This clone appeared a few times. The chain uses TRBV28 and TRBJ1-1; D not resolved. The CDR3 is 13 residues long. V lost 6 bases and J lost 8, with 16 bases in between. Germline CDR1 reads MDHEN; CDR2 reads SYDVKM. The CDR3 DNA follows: TGTGCCAGCAGGACCAACAGCTTTGGGGAAGCTTTCTTT. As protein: CASRTNSFGEAFF. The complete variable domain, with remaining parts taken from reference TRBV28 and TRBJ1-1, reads DVKVTQSSRYLVKRTGEKVFLECVQDMDHENMFWYRQDPGLGLRLIYFSYDVKMKEKGDIPEGYSVSREKKERFSLILESASTNQTSMYLCASRTNSFGEAFFGQGTRLTVV.

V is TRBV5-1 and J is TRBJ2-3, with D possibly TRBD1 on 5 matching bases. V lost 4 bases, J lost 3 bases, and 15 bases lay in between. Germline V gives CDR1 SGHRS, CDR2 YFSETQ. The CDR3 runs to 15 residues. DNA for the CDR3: TGCGCCAGCAGCCCCACGGGCAGGGTAACAGATACGCAGTATTTT. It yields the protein CASSPTGRVTDTQYF.

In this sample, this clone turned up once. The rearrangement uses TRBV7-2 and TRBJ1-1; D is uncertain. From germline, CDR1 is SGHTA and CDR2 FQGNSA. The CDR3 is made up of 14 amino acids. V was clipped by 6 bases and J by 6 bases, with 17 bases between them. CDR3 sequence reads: CASSPQGSKAEAFF. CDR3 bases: TGTGCCAGCAGTCCTCAAGGGAGTAAGGCTGAAGCTTTCTTT.

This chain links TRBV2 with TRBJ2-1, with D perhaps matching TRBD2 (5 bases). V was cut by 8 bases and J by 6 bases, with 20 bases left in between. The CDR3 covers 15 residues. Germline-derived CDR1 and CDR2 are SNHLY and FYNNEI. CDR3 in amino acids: CASLVSGMEPNEQFF. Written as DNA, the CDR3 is TGTGCCAGCTTAGTGTCGGGGATGGAACCCAATGAGCAGTTCTTC.

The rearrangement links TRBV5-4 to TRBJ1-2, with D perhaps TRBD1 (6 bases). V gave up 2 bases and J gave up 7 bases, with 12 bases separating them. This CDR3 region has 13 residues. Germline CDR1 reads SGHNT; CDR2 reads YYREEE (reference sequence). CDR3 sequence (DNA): TGTGCCAGCAGCTTCGGCAGGGGATTTGGCTACACCTTC. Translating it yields CASSFGRGFGYTF.

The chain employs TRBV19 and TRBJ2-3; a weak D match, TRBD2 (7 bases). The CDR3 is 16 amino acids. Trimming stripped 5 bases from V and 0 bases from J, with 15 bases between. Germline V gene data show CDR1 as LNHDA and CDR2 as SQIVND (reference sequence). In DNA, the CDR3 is TGTGCCAGTAGTTCTTTAGGGGGGGCCAGCACAGATACGCAGTATTTT. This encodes CASSSLGGASTDTQYF.

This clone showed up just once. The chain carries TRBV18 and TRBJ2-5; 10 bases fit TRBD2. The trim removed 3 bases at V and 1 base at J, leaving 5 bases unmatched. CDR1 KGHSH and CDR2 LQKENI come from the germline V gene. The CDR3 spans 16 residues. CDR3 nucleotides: TGTGCCAGCTCACCGATTAGCGGGGGGCGCCAAGAGACCCAGTACTTC. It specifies CASSPISGGRQETQYF.

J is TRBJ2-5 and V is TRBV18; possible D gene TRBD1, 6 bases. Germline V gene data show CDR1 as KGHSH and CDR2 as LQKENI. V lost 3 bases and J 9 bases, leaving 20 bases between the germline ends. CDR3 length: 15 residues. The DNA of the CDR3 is TGTGCCAGCTCACCGGACAGCCAGCTCGGGGTGGCCCAGTACTTC. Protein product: CASSPDSQLGVAQYF.

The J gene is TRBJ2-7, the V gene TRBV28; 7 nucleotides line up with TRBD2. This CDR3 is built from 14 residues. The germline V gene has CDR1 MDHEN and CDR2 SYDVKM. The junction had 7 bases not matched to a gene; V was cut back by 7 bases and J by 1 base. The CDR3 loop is CASNGGRVSYEQYF. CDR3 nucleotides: TGTGCCAGCAACGGCGGGAGAGTGTCCTACGAGCAGTACTTC. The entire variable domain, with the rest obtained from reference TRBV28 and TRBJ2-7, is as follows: DVKVTQSSRYLVKRTGEKVFLECVQDMDHENMFWYRQDPGLGLRLIYFSYDVKMKEKGDIPEGYSVSREKKERFSLILESASTNQTSMYLCASNGGRVSYEQYFGPGTRLTVT.

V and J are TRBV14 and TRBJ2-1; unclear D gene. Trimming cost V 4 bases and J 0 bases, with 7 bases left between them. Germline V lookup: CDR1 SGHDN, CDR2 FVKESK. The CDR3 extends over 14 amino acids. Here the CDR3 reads CASSLLLSYNEQFF. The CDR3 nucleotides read TGTGCCAGCAGCCTTCTTCTCTCCTACAATGAGCAGTTCTTC.

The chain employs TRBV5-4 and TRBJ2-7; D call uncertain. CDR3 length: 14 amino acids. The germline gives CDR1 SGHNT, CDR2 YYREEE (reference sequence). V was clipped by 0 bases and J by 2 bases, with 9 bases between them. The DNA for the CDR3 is TGTGCCAGCAGCTTGGTCGAACTACCCTACGAGCAGTACTTC. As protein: CASSLVELPYEQYF.

The CDR3 loop reads CASSTPTSGRTDTQYF. The CDR3 nucleotides read TGTGCCAGTAGTACTCCGACTAGCGGGAGGACAGATACGCAGTATTTT. This chain joins TRBV19 and TRBJ2-3; TRBD2 agrees at 13 bases. From germline, CDR1 is LNHDA and CDR2 SQIVND (reference sequence). This CDR3 has 16 amino acids. The junction had 4 bases not matched to a gene; V was cut back by 4 bases and J by 3 bases.

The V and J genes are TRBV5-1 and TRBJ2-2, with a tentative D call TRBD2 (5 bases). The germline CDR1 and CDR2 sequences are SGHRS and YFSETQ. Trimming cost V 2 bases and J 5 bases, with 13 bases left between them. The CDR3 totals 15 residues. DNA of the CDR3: TGCGCCAGCAGCTTCACGACTACCCTTACCGGGGAGCTGTTTTTT. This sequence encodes CASSFTTTLTGELFF.

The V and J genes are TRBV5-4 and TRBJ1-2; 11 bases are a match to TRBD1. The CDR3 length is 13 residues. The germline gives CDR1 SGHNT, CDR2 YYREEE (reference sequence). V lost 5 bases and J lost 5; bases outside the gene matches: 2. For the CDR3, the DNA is TGTGCCAGCAGTCGGGACAGGGGGTATGGCTACACCTTC. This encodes CASSRDRGYGYTF. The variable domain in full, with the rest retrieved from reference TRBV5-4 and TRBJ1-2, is ETGVTQSPTHLIKTRGQQVTLRCSSQSGHNTVSWYQQALGQGPQFIFQYYREEENGRGNFPPRFSGLQFPNYSSELNVNALELDDSALYLCASSRDRGYGYTFGSGTRLTVV.

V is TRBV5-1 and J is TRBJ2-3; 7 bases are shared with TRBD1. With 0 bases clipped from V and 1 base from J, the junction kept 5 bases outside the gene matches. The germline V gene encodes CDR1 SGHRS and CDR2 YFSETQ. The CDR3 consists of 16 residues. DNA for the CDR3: TGCGCCAGCAGCTTGGGGTCAGGGGGTGGCACAGATACGCAGTATTTT. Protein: CASSLGSGGGTDTQYF.